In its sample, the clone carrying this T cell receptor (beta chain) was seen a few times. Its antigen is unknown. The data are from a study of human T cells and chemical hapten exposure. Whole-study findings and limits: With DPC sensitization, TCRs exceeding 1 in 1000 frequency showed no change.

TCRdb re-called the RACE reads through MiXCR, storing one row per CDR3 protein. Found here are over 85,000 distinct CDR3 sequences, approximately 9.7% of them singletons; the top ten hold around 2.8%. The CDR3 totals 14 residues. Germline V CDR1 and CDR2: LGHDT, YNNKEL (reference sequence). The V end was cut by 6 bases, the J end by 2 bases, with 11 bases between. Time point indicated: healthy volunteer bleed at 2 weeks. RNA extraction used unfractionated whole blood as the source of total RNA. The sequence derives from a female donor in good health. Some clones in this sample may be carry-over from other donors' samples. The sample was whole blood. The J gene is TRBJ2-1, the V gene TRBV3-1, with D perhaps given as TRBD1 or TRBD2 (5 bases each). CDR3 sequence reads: CASRGTATYNEQFF. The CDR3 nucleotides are TGTGCCAGCAGGGGGACGGCAACCTACAATGAGCAGTTCTTC.